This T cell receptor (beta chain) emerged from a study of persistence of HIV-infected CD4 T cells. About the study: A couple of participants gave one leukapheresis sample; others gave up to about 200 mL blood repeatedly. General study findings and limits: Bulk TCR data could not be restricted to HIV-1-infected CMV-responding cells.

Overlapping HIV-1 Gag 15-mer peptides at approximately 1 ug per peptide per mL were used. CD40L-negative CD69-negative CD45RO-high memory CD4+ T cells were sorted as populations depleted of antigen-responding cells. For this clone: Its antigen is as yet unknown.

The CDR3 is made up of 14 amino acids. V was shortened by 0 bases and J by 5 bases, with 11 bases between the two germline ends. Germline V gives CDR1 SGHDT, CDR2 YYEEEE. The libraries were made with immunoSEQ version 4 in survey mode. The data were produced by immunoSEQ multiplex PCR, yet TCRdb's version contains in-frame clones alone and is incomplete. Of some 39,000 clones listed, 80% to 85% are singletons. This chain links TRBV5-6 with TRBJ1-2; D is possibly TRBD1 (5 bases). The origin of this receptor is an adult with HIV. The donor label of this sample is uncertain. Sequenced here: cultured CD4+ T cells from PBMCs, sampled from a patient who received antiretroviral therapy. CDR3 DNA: TGTGCCAGCAGCTTGGCCATCGGGGGTTATGGCTACACCTTC. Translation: CASSLAIGGYGYTF.